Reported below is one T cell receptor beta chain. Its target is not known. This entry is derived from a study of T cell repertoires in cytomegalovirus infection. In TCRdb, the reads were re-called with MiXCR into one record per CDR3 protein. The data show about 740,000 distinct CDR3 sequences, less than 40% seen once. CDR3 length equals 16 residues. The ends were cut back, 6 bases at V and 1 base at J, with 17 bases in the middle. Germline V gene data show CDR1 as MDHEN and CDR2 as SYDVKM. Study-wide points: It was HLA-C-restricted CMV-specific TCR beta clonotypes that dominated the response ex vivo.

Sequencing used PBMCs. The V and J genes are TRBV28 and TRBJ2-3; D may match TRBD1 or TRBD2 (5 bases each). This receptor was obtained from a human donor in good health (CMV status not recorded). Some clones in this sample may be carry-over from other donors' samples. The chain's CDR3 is CASSPLGEAGTDTQYF. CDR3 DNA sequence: TGTGCCAGCAGCCCCTTAGGGGAAGCGGGCACAGATACGCAGTATTTT. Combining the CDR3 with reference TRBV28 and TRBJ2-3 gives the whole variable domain DVKVTQSSRYLVKRTGEKVFLECVQDMDHENMFWYRQDPGLGLRLIYFSYDVKMKEKGDIPEGYSVSREKKERFSLILESASTNQTSMYLCASSPLGEAGTDTQYFGPGTRLTVL.